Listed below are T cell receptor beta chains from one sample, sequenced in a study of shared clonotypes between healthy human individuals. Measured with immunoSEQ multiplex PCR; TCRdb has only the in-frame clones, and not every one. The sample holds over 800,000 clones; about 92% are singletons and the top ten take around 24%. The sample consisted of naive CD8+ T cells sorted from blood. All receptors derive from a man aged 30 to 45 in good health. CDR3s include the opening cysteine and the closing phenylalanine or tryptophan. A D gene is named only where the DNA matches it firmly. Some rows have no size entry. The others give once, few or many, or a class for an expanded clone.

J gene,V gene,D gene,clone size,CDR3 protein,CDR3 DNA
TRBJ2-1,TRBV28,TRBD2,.,CATEREASYNEQFF,TGTGCCACGGAGCGGGAGGCCTCCTACAATGAGCAGTTCTTC
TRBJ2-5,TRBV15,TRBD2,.,CATSSGRYQETQYF,TGTGCCACCTCGAGCGGGAGGTATCAAGAGACCCAGTACTTC
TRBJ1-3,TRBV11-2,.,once,CASSPSPGNTIYF,TGTGCCAGCAGCCCGAGTCCTGGAAACACCATATATTTT
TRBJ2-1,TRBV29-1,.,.,CSVEDLSSGLNEQFF,TGCAGCGTTGAAGATCTGTCTTCGGGCCTCAATGAGCAGTTCTTC
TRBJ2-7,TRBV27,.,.,CASSSPFEQYF,TGTGCCAGCAGTAGCCCGTTCGAGCAGTACTTC
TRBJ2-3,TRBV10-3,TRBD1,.,CAISDIPGGEMVDTQYF,TGTGCCATCAGTGATATCCCAGGGGGCGAAATGGTAGATACGCAGTATTTT
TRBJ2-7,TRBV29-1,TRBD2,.,CSAKAGPSYEQYF,TGCAGCGCGAAAGCGGGACCTTCCTACGAGCAGTACTTC
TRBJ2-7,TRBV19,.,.,CASSTLSTSSYEQYF,TGTGCCAGTAGCACTCTCTCGACTAGCTCCTACGAGCAGTACTTC
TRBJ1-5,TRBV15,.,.,CATRGGRLSGQPQHF,TGTGCCACGCGAGGGGGAAGATTAAGTGGTCAGCCCCAGCATTTT
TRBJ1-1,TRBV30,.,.,CAIDMNTEAFF,TGTGCCATAGACATGAACACTGAAGCTTTCTTT
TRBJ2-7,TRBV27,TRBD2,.,CSAGGSNYEQYF,TGTTCCGCGGGGGGGAGTAATTACGAGCAGTACTTC
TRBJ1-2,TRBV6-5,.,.,CASSYSTANYGYTF,TGTGCCAGCAGTTACTCGACCGCTAACTATGGCTACACCTTC
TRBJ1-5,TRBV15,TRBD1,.,CATSTGTGVYSNQPQHF,TGTGCCACCAGCACCGGGACAGGGGTGTATAGCAATCAGCCCCAGCATTTT
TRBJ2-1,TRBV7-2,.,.,CASSLQPSDYYNEQFF,TGTGCCAGCAGCCTCCAGCCCTCGGACTACTACAATGAGCAGTTCTTC
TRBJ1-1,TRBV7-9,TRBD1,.,CASSLLDRVSEAFF,TGTGCCAGCAGCTTACTGGACAGGGTATCGGAAGCTTTCTTT
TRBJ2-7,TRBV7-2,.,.,CASSLDSGAYEQYF,TGTGCCAGCAGCTTAGATTCGGGAGCCTACGAGCAGTACTTC
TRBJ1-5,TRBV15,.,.,CATSRPQFRDLGNQPQHF,TGTGCCACCAGCAGACCTCAGTTCAGGGATTTGGGCAATCAGCCCCAGCATTTT
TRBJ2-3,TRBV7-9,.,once,CASSTILEDTQYF,TGTGCCAGCAGCACTATCCTTGAAGATACGCAGTATTTT
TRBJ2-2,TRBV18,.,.,CASSQPRGAGTGELFF,TGTGCCAGCTCTCAACCCCGGGGCGCGGGCACCGGGGAGCTGTTTTTT
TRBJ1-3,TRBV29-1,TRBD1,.,CSVSTGHAGNTIYF,TGCAGCGTCTCGACAGGGCACGCTGGAAACACCATATATTTT
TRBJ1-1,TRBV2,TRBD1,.,CASITGQSGTEAFF,TGTGCCAGCATTACGGGACAGTCTGGGACTGAAGCTTTCTTT
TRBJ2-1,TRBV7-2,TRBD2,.,CASSQWGLAGHEQFF,TGTGCCAGCAGCCAATGGGGACTAGCAGGCCATGAGCAGTTCTTC
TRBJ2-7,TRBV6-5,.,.,CASSYTRGYEQYF,TGTGCCAGCAGTTATACGAGAGGATACGAGCAGTACTTC
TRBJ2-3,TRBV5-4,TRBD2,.,CASSPQRSGRGTDTQYF,TGTGCCAGCAGCCCCCAGAGAAGCGGGAGAGGGACAGATACGCAGTATTTT
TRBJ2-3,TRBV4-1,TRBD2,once,CASSQDTGTRSDTQYF,TGCGCCAGCAGCCAAGATACCGGGACTAGATCCGATACGCAGTATTTT
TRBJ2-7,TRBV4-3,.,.,CASSQSLSLYEQYF,TGCGCCAGCAGCCAATCCCTGTCATTATACGAGCAGTACTTC
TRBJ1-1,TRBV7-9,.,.,CASSLQGAGTEAFF,TGTGCCAGCAGCTTACAAGGGGCTGGGACTGAAGCTTTCTTT
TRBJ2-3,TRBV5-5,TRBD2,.,CASSLYKREIDTQYF,TGTGCCAGCAGCTTGTACAAGCGGGAGATTGATACGCAGTATTTT
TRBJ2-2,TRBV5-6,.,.,CASSSQRALDTGELFF,TGTGCCAGCAGCTCACAGCGGGCCCTTGACACCGGGGAGCTGTTTTTT
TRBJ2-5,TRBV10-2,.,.,CASRDSGETQYF,TGCGCCAGCAGGGATAGCGGAGAGACCCAGTACTTC
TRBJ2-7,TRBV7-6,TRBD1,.,CASSLALGQGGEQYF,TGTGCCAGCAGCTTAGCGCTCGGACAGGGTGGCGAGCAGTACTTC
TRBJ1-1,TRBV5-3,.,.,CARSLHRATEAFF,TGTGCCAGAAGCTTGCACAGGGCCACTGAAGCTTTCTTT
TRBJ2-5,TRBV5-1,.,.,CASSFERAQETQYF,TGCGCCAGCAGCTTTGAGCGTGCGCAAGAGACCCAGTACTTC
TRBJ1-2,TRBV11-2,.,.,CASSLVPQGLEGGYTF,TGTGCCAGCAGCTTAGTCCCACAGGGATTAGAAGGCGGCTACACCTTC
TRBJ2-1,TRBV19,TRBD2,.,CASLNGTSGSWDEQFF,TGTGCCAGTCTGAACGGGACTAGCGGGAGTTGGGATGAGCAGTTCTTC
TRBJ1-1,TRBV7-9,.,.,CASSGRGEAFF,TGTGCCAGCAGCGGCAGGGGTGAAGCTTTCTTT
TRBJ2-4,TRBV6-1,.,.,CASSVGALLAKNIQYF,TGTGCCAGCAGTGTGGGGGCGCTACTAGCCAAAAACATTCAGTACTTC
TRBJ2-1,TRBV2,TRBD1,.,CASSSGTGNEQFF,TGTGCCAGCAGTTCCGGGACAGGCAATGAGCAGTTCTTC
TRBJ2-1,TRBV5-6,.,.,CASSEDSYNEQFF,TGTGCCAGCAGCGAGGACTCCTACAATGAGCAGTTCTTC
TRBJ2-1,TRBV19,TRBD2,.,CASSEGTSGTNNEQFF,TGTGCCAGTAGCGAGGGGACTAGCGGGACAAACAATGAGCAGTTCTTC
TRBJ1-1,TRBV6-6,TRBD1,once,CASSTDRGRWNTEAFF,TGTGCCAGCAGCACCGACAGGGGGCGGTGGAACACTGAAGCTTTCTTT
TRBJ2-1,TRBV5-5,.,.,CATLGGNEQFF,TGTGCCACCCTGGGAGGTAATGAGCAGTTCTTC
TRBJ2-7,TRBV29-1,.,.,CSVVTGTGYEQYF,TGCAGCGTTGTGACAGGGACTGGCTACGAGCAGTACTTC
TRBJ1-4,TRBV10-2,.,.,CASSEATVILNEKLFF,TGCGCCAGCAGTGAGGCAACTGTCATACTCAATGAAAAACTGTTTTTT
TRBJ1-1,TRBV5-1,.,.,CASSPNLDTEAFF,TGCGCCAGCAGCCCCAACCTCGACACTGAAGCTTTCTTT
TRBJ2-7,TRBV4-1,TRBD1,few,CASSPGQAYEQYF,TGCGCCAGCAGCCCAGGACAGGCCTACGAGCAGTACTTC
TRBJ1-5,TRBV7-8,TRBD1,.,CASSDGTGFNQPQHF,TGTGCCAGCAGCGACGGGACAGGATTCAATCAGCCCCAGCATTTT
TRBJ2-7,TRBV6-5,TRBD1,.,CASSYSMGQALLEQYF,TGTGCCAGCAGTTACTCGATGGGACAGGCCCTACTCGAGCAGTACTTC
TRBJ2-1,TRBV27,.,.,CASSFREPSYNEQFF,TGTGCCAGCAGTTTCCGGGAGCCTTCCTACAATGAGCAGTTCTTC
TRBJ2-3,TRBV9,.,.,CASSVHGTDTQYF,TGTGCCAGCAGCGTACATGGCACAGATACGCAGTATTTT
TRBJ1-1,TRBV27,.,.,CASSLWGSGTEAFF,TGTGCCAGCAGTTTATGGGGAAGTGGAACTGAAGCTTTCTTT
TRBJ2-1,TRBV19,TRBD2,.,CASSGLAGDEQFF,TGTGCCAGTAGCGGACTAGCGGGAGATGAGCAGTTCTTC
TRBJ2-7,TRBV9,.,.,CASSPKRSYEQYF,TGTGCCAGCAGCCCTAAGCGGTCCTACGAGCAGTACTTC
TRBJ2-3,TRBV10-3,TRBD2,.,CAAAREGLTDTQYF,TGTGCCGCAGCCCGGGAGGGCCTCACAGATACGCAGTATTTT
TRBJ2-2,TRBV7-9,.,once,CASSHSTNTGELFF,TGTGCCAGCAGTCACAGTACGAACACCGGGGAGCTGTTTTTT
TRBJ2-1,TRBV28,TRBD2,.,CASSLPGLAGGWGQQQFF,TGTGCCAGCAGTCTGCCGGGACTAGCGGGAGGATGGGGCCAACAGCAGTTCTTC
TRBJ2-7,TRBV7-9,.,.,CASSLVTGISYEQYF,TGTGCCAGCAGCTTAGTTACAGGGATCTCCTACGAGCAGTACTTC